Below are 20 T cell receptor beta chains sequenced from a single sample in a study of blood T cell repertoires in COVID-19. Produced via immunoSEQ multiplex PCR; TCRdb's table is partial and in-frame only. The top ten clones hold 2% of a sample with some 300,000 clones, 88% of them seen once. The sequenced sample consisted of PBMCs or T cells enriched from blood (not recorded which). All receptors come from a woman aged 55-70 years in a cohort exposed to, infected with or recovered from COVID-19 (not recorded which).

This clone was seen more than once but under ten times. The chain joins TRBV2 to TRBJ2-7, with TRBD2 identical over 11 bases. CDR1 is SNHLY and CDR2 is FYNNEI in the germline V gene. This CDR3 contains 14 residues. The V gene end was trimmed by 4 bases and the J gene end by 6 bases; junction bases not matched to a gene: 5. The CDR3 loop is CASSGLAGGGEQYF. CDR3 DNA sequence: TGTGCCAGCAGTGGGCTAGCGGGAGGAGGCGAGCAGTACTTC.

The rearrangement links TRBV5-1 to TRBJ1-3; 10 bases agree with TRBD1. V gave up 2 bases and J gave up 4 bases; unmatched junction bases: 3. The germline gives CDR1 SGHRS, CDR2 YFSETQ. The CDR3 is made up of 15 amino acids. CDR3 nucleotides: TGCGCCAGCAGCTTAGGGACAGGGGTCGGAAACACCATATATTTT. This gives the protein CASSLGTGVGNTIYF. The full variable domain, with the rest looked up from reference TRBV5-1 and TRBJ1-3, is KAGVTQTPRYLIKTRGQQVTLSCSPISGHRSVSWYQQTPGQGLQFLFEYFSETQRNKGNFPGRFSGRQFSNSRSEMNVSTLELGDSALYLCASSLGTGVGNTIYFGEGSWLTVV.

This chain joins TRBV5-1 and TRBJ2-3, with 10 bases that match TRBD2. The CDR3 consists of 16 residues. The germline V gene encodes CDR1 SGHRS and CDR2 YFSETQ. V lost 1 base to trimming and J lost 4 bases; unmatched junction nucleotides: 6. The CDR3 region is CASSLNPSGSPDTQYF. Written as DNA, the CDR3 is TGCGCCAGCAGCTTGAATCCTAGCGGGAGCCCAGATACGCAGTATTTT.

The J gene is TRBJ1-2, the V gene TRBV7-2, with D perhaps TRBD1 (5 bases). The CDR3 contains 16 residues. Trimming removed 5 bases from V and 5 bases from J, with 21 bases in between. Germline V lookup: CDR1 SGHTA, CDR2 FQGNSA. The CDR3 nucleotides read TGTGCCAGCAGCCGTGGGGCCCAATCTCAGACATATGGCTACACCTTC. As protein: CASSRGAQSQTYGYTF.

This clone came up once. This rearrangement joins TRBV5-6 to TRBJ1-2; D perhaps matches TRBD1 (6 bases). CDR1 and CDR2 (germline): SGHDT, YYEEEE. The CDR3 spans 13 residues. V lost 3 bases to trimming and J lost 4 bases, with 10 bases between them. The CDR3 DNA sequence: TGTGCCAGCAGCTCCGGACAGTTCTATGGCTACACCTTC. Translated, it gives CASSSGQFYGYTF.

The chain recombines TRBV11-2 with TRBJ2-1, with TRBD2 matching 7 bases. The CDR3 totals 17 residues. Trimming cost V 0 bases and J 2 bases; bases outside gene matches: 7. The V gene's germline CDR1 is SGHAT and CDR2 FQNNGV. The CDR3 nucleotides read TGTGCCAGCAGCTTAGAGGCCGGCGGGAGACCCTACAATGAGCAGTTCTTC. It translates to CASSLEAGGRPYNEQFF.

This clone appeared a single time. The CDR3 DNA is TGTGCCAGCAGCTTAGCTGGGACAGGGGGTCAGCCCCAGCATTTT. Its protein product is CASSLAGTGGQPQHF. The J gene is TRBJ1-5, the V gene TRBV7-6; 11 bases fit TRBD1. From germline, CDR1 is SGHVS and CDR2 FNYEAQ. J lost 6 bases, V lost 0 bases, and 1 base had no gene match. The CDR3 runs to 15 residues. The whole variable domain, remainder taken from reference TRBV7-6 and TRBJ1-5, is GAGVSQSPRYKVTKRGQDVALRCDPISGHVSLYWYRQALGQGPEFLTYFNYEAQQDKSGLPNDRFSAERPEGSISTLTIQRTEQRDSAMYRCASSLAGTGGQPQHFGDGTRLSIL.

The rearrangement links TRBV10-3 to TRBJ2-1, with 8 nucleotides matching TRBD2. CDR3 length equals 18 residues. J gave up 1 base and V 3 bases, and 11 bases lay outside the gene matches. Germline assignment: CDR1 ENHRY and CDR2 SYGVKD. Written as DNA, the CDR3 is TGTGCCATCAGTGAACCAGGAACTAGCGGTTTGTCCTACAATGAGCAGTTCTTC. It is translated as CAISEPGTSGLSYNEQFF.

As DNA, the CDR3 is TGTGCCAGCGGACCGGGACTTTACAATGAGCAGTTCTTC. Translated: CASGPGLYNEQFF. This chain uses TRBV11-3 with TRBJ2-1; a weak D match, TRBD2 (6 bases). Germline assignment: CDR1 SGHNT and CDR2 YENEEA. Trimming took 8 bases from V and 4 from J, leaving 12 bases between them. The CDR3 runs 13 residues.

The J gene is TRBJ2-1, the V gene TRBV7-9; 12 nucleotides align to TRBD2. The CDR3 contains 19 residues. The germline V gene has CDR1 SEHNR and CDR2 FQNEAQ (reference sequence). Trimming cost V 3 bases and J 0 bases; bases outside gene matches: 9. The CDR3 protein is CASSFLAGGPPSSYNEQFF. The CDR3 nucleotides read TGTGCCAGCAGCTTTCTAGCGGGAGGGCCCCCTAGCTCCTACAATGAGCAGTTCTTC.

The gene calls are TRBV30 and TRBJ2-1, with TRBD2 matching 10 bases. The V gene's germline CDR1 is GTSNPN and CDR2 SVGIG (reference sequence). J lost 8 bases, V lost 3 bases, and 10 bases had no gene match. The CDR3 consists of 15 residues. The CDR3 spells CAWSHSGRSGYEQFF. In DNA form, the CDR3 reads TGTGCCTGGAGCCATAGCGGGAGGTCGGGATATGAGCAGTTCTTC.

The chain's CDR3 is CASSLEAGGRNSPLHF. DNA for the CDR3: TGCGCCAGCAGCTTGGAGGCCGGGGGGCGCAATTCACCCCTCCACTTT. This chain joins TRBV5-1 and TRBJ1-6; D is perhaps TRBD1 (6 bases). V dropped 0 bases and J dropped 7 bases, with 14 bases sitting between them. Germline V gives CDR1 SGHRS, CDR2 YFSETQ. CDR3 length equals 16 residues.

The chain couples TRBV10-3 to TRBJ2-1; 11 bases are a match to TRBD2. Germline V gene lookup returns CDR1 ENHRY and CDR2 SYGVKD. CDR3 length equals 20 residues. V trimming: 0 bases; J trimming: 1 base; junction bases outside the gene matches: 11. The CDR3: CAISESKPLAGGSSYNEQFF. CDR3 in DNA: TGTGCCATCAGTGAGTCGAAACCTCTAGCGGGAGGAAGTTCCTACAATGAGCAGTTCTTC.

V usage is TRBV27 and J usage is TRBJ1-1; D gene uncertain. V lost 6 bases and J lost 4, with 18 bases in between. This CDR3 region has 15 residues. The germline gives CDR1 MNHEY, CDR2 SMNVEV (reference sequence). CDR3 residues: CASRYNTQGSTEAFF. The CDR3 DNA follows: TGTGCCAGCAGATATAACACCCAAGGGAGCACTGAAGCTTTCTTT.

The chain uses TRBV20-1 and TRBJ1-5, with TRBD1 identical over 7 bases. V was clipped by 3 bases and J by 1 base; unmatched bases: 6. The CDR3 has 15 amino acids. Germline V CDR1 and CDR2: DFQATT, SNEGSKA (reference sequence). The CDR3 is CSASTPGQSNQPQHF. The DNA of the CDR3 is TGCAGTGCTAGTACCCCGGGACAGAGCAATCAGCCCCAGCATTTT.

The chain carries TRBV29-1 and TRBJ2-2; TRBD1 is a possible D gene (5 bases). Germline loops: CDR1 SQVTM, CDR2 ANQGSEA. CDR3 length: 13 residues. Trimming stripped 7 bases from V and 0 bases from J, with 9 bases between. The CDR3 coding sequence is TGCAGCGCCACAGGATCGAACACCGGGGAGCTGTTTTTT. Translating gives CSATGSNTGELFF.

The CDR3 sequence is CASSQVGGRNTIYF. In DNA, the CDR3 is TGCGCCAGCAGCCAAGTTGGAGGTAGAAACACCATATATTTT. This chain uses TRBV4-1 with TRBJ1-3; no clear D. Germline V gene lookup returns CDR1 MGHRA and CDR2 YSYEKL. Trimming pared 1 base from V and 5 bases from J, leaving 9 bases between. The CDR3 totals 14 residues.

The chain is built from TRBV25-1 and TRBJ2-1; 16 bases map to TRBD2. V lost 1 base and J lost 12; bases outside the gene matches: 9. Germline V lookup: CDR1 MGHDK, CDR2 SYGVNS. This CDR3 spans 17 amino acids. CDR3 sequence (DNA): TGTGCCAGCAGTGAATCACGCCCCGGGACTAGCGGGAGGGGGCAGTTCTTC. Protein sequence: CASSESRPGTSGRGQFF.

The gene calls are TRBV14 and TRBJ2-1; 9 bases match TRBD1. Germline lookup yields CDR1 SGHDN and CDR2 FVKESK. V lost 1 base to trimming and J lost 3 bases; unmatched junction nucleotides: 10. CDR3 length equals 18 residues. The CDR3 reads CASSQGIKTGGLYNEQFF. CDR3 coding DNA: TGTGCCAGCAGCCAAGGGATTAAGACAGGGGGTCTCTACAATGAGCAGTTCTTC. The full variable domain, in which reference TRBV14 and TRBJ2-1 provide the parts outside the CDR3, is EAGVTQFPSHSVIEKGQTVTLRCDPISGHDNLYWYRRVMGKEIKFLLHFVKESKQDESGMPNNRFLAERTGGTYSTLKVQPAELEDSGVYFCASSQGIKTGGLYNEQFFGPGTRLTVL.

This sequence joins TRBV12-3 or TRBV12-4 and TRBJ1-1; no definite D call. The CDR3 loop spans 13 amino acids. Between the trimmed V and J ends, which lost 5 bases and 1 base, there was a span of 8 bases. The CDR3, as DNA: TGTGCCAGCAGTCGGGAGCGGAACACTGAAGCTTTCTTT. Protein: CASSRERNTEAFF.